This T cell receptor (beta chain) derives from a study of T cell clonotyping in hematopoietic cell transplantation. Study-wide findings and caveats: Recipient TCR diversity dropped after transplant; expanded clonotypes rose from day 30 to 180.

Some clones are missing from TCRdb's copy, which holds only in-frame ones; the method was immunoSEQ multiplex PCR. Of approximately 20,000 clones in the sample, roughly 86% were seen once. Notes on this clone: The antigen remains unidentified.

Time point specified: recipient sample about 28 days before transplant, after cytoreduction. Recipients were bled about 28 days pretransplant and at posttransplant days 30, 100, 180. Germline V lookup: CDR1 SGHDT, CDR2 YYEEEE. V shed 2 bases, J shed 5 bases, and the junction held 3 bases outside the gene matches. The CDR3 is made up of 13 amino acids. This chain links TRBV5-6 with TRBJ2-5, with 7 bases that match TRBD1. The sample here was peripheral blood mononuclear cells, taken before stem cell transplant. This receptor was obtained from a man aged 45 to 65 with acute myeloid leukemia. Some clones in this sample may be carry-over from other donors' samples. The CDR3 sequence: CASSLGGWETQYF. CDR3 DNA: TGTGCCAGCAGCTTAGGGGGCTGGGAGACCCAGTACTTC.